This TCR beta chain was identified in a study of OX40 agonist ivuxolimab in advanced cancers. Profiled with immunoSEQ multiplex PCR; TCRdb holds only in-frame clones, not every one. The sample lists 77,000 or so clones, 92% occurring once. The receptor was derived from an adult with an advanced solid tumor such as melanoma, head and neck, liver or kidney cancer. The source was CD4+ or CD8+ T cells sorted from blood, collected in a trial of the OX40 agonist ivuxolimab.

CDR3 loop: CASTGTDLRANYGYTF. The DNA of the CDR3 is TGCGCCAGCACGGGGACGGATTTACGAGCTAACTATGGCTACACCTTC. V gene TRBV10-1 combines with J gene TRBJ1-2, with D perhaps TRBD1 (5 bases). V was pared by 7 bases and J by 0 bases, with 18 bases between. Per the germline V gene, CDR1 is WNHNN and CDR2 is SYGVQD (reference sequence). This CDR3 has 16 residues.